The 22 T cell receptor beta chains below were found in one sample sequenced in a study of CD8 T cells in Susac syndrome. The RNA, roughly 0.5 to 1 ug, was put through reverse transcription using random hexamers. TCRdb redid the calling of the immunoSEQ multiplex PCR reads with MiXCR, one entry per CDR3 protein. Counted here are fewer than 60,000 distinct CDR3 sequences, approximately 95% occurring once; the ten biggest clones make up about 0.75%. Source material: CD8+ T cells from PBMCs. The receptors shown here come from a human donor with Susac syndrome.

The J gene is TRBJ1-4, the V gene TRBV24-1, with D perhaps matching TRBD1 (6 bases). V gave up 6 bases and J gave up 0 bases, with 13 bases separating them. CDR3 length: 16 amino acids. Germline CDR1 is KGHDR and CDR2 is SFDVKD. In DNA, the CDR3 is TGTGCCACCAGTCCGGGACACCCCACAACTAATGAAAAACTGTTTTTT. It specifies CATSPGHPTTNEKLFF.

The genes are TRBV12-3 or TRBV12-4 and TRBJ2-1, with TRBD2 identical over 10 bases. The CDR3 covers 15 residues. V was pared by 6 bases and J by 2 bases, with 4 bases of the junction left unmatched. The CDR3 region has the DNA TGTGCCAGCAGCCTGGGACTAGCGACCTACAATGAGCAGTTCTTC. Its protein product is CASSLGLATYNEQFF.

The chain links TRBV30 to TRBJ2-7, with D perhaps being TRBD1 or TRBD2 (5 bases each). V was shortened by 5 bases and J by 2 bases, with 16 bases between the two germline ends. This CDR3 is built from 14 residues. The germline gives CDR1 GTSNPN, CDR2 SVGIG (reference sequence). The CDR3 reads CAWGRDGETYEQYF. The CDR3 bases are TGTGCCTGGGGAAGGGACGGCGAGACCTACGAGCAGTACTTC.

The J gene is TRBJ2-1, the V gene TRBV7-9; tentative D call: TRBD1 (5 bases). The CDR3 length is 11 residues. Germline V gene lookup returns CDR1 SEHNR and CDR2 FQNEAQ (reference sequence). V was pared by 2 bases and J by 15 bases, with 11 bases between. CDR3 loop: CASSLQGVGFF. CDR3 coding DNA: TGTGCCAGCAGCTTACAGGGTGTGGGGTTCTTC.

The CDR3 here is CASSAKNEKLFF. The CDR3 DNA sequence: TGTGCCAGCAGTGCGAAAAATGAAAAACTGTTTTTT. J is TRBJ1-4 and V is TRBV25-1; no clear D. Germline CDR1 reads MGHDK; CDR2 reads SYGVNS. This CDR3 spans 12 amino acids. V gave up 4 bases and J gave up 5 bases, with 5 bases separating them.

V usage is TRBV3-1 and J usage is TRBJ1-2; the D gene is possibly TRBD1 (6 bases). This CDR3 is built from 16 residues. The germline V gene encodes CDR1 LGHDT and CDR2 YNNKEL (reference sequence). With 1 base removed from V and 2 bases from J, the gap between germline ends came to 14 bases. CDR3 sequence (DNA): TGTGCCAGCAGCCAAGGCCGGACAGCCGGAAACTATGGCTACACCTTC. This sequence encodes CASSQGRTAGNYGYTF.

The chain uses TRBV14 and TRBJ1-2; tentative D call: TRBD1 (5 bases). The V end was cut by 1 base, the J end by 1 base, with 16 bases between. CDR3 length: 17 amino acids. CDR1 and CDR2 (germline): SGHDN, FVKESK. The CDR3 DNA sequence: TGTGCCAGCAGCCAAGTCGGGGGACCGTCGATTAACTATGGCTACACCTTC. It yields the protein CASSQVGGPSINYGYTF.

A single count supports this clonotype. The V and J genes are TRBV4-3 and TRBJ2-3, with TRBD2 matching over 7 bases. CDR1 and CDR2 from the germline V gene are LGHNA and YSLEER. This CDR3 has 16 amino acids. The junction had 6 bases not matched to a gene; V was cut back by 3 bases and J by 0 bases. CDR3 bases: TGCGCCAGCAGCCAGTCGACTAGCCCAAGCACAGATACGCAGTATTTT. Translated: CASSQSTSPSTDTQYF.

The chain links TRBV7-9 to TRBJ2-1, with TRBD1 as a possible D gene (5 bases). Germline V lookup: CDR1 SEHNR, CDR2 FQNEAQ (reference sequence). V was trimmed by 3 bases and J by 0 bases, leaving 9 bases between them. The CDR3 consists of 15 residues. CDR3 bases: TGTGCCAGCAGCTTGCAGGGTTACTCCTACAATGAGCAGTTCTTC. Translating gives CASSLQGYSYNEQFF.

The V call is TRBV20-1, the J call TRBJ2-3; no definite D call. The CDR3 is 14 residues long. The ends were cut back, 0 bases at V and 1 base at J, with 8 bases in the middle. Germline CDR1 and CDR2: DFQATT and SNEGSKA (reference sequence). The CDR3 spells CSAREGLGTDTQYF. CDR3 nucleotide sequence: TGCAGTGCTAGAGAGGGCTTGGGCACAGATACGCAGTATTTT.

The gene calls are TRBV28 and TRBJ2-3; no reliable D call. Germline values: CDR1 MDHEN, CDR2 SYDVKM. Trimming took 5 bases from V and 4 from J, leaving 7 bases between them. The CDR3 covers 12 residues. The chain's CDR3 is CASSGVPDTQYF. CDR3 sequence (DNA): TGTGCCAGCAGTGGGGTCCCAGATACGCAGTATTTT.

The chain uses TRBV29-1 and TRBJ1-2; D not resolved. Germline-derived CDR1 and CDR2 are SQVTM and ANQGSEA. The CDR3 consists of 8 residues. V gave up 4 bases and J gave up 8 bases, with 2 bases separating them. In DNA form, the CDR3 reads TGCAGCGTTGGCGGCTACACCTTC. Translation gives CSVGGYTF.

This rearrangement joins TRBV30 to TRBJ2-2; the D gene is possibly TRBD2 (5 bases). Germline values: CDR1 GTSNPN, CDR2 SVGIG (reference sequence). The ends were cut back, 1 base at V and 6 bases at J, with 6 bases in the middle. The CDR3 runs to 12 residues. In DNA form, the CDR3 reads TGTGCCTGGAGTGCCGGGGCCGGGGAGCTGTTTTTT. It specifies CAWSAGAGELFF.

The CDR3 here is CSANLGGMSTEAFF. CDR3 coding DNA: TGCAGTGCCAACCTGGGGGGTATGAGCACTGAAGCTTTCTTT. The chain combines TRBV20-1 with TRBJ1-1; D is possibly TRBD1 (5 bases). Germline CDR1 is DFQATT and CDR2 is SNEGSKA (reference sequence). Trimming stripped 6 bases from V and 4 bases from J, with 18 bases between. CDR3 length: 14 residues.

This chain joins TRBV5-6 and TRBJ1-1; D remains unclear. V was clipped by 0 bases and J by 1 base, with 7 bases between them. This CDR3 has 14 residues. Germline values: CDR1 SGHDT, CDR2 YYEEEE. The CDR3 sequence: CASSLVATNTEAFF. The DNA for the CDR3 is TGTGCCAGCAGCTTGGTTGCGACGAACACTGAAGCTTTCTTT.

The chain has TRBV9 and TRBJ2-7, with 15 positions matching TRBD2. The V and J ends lost 4 bases and 2 bases, in that order; junction bases with no gene match: 13. Germline V lookup: CDR1 SGDLS, CDR2 YYNGEE. The CDR3 spans 19 residues. The CDR3 sequence: CASSPQTGTSGGKTYEQYF. The CDR3, as DNA: TGTGCCAGCAGCCCTCAAACGGGGACTAGCGGGGGGAAAACCTACGAGCAGTACTTC.

CDR3 DNA sequence: TGTGCCTGGACGGGGAGGGACAAGCAATACGAGCAGTACTTC. This sequence encodes CAWTGRDKQYEQYF. The genes are TRBV30 and TRBJ2-7, with D possibly TRBD2 on 7 matching bases. There are 14 residues in the CDR3. Germline V CDR1 and CDR2: GTSNPN, SVGIG (reference sequence). V was shortened by 4 bases and J by 4 bases, with 17 bases between the two germline ends.

In this sample, this clonotype turned up once. The chain uses TRBV15 and TRBJ2-3, with 9 nucleotides matching TRBD1. Per the germline V gene, CDR1 is LNHNV and CDR2 is YYDKDF (reference sequence). The CDR3 sequence is 16 residues long. V gave up 0 bases and J gave up 3 bases; unmatched junction bases: 4. CDR3 sequence: CATSRDQGQGTDTQYF. The DNA for the CDR3 is TGTGCCACCAGCAGAGATCAGGGACAGGGTACAGATACGCAGTATTTT.

The gene calls are TRBV29-1 and TRBJ2-1; 11 bases are a match to TRBD1. Germline CDR1 and CDR2: SQVTM and ANQGSEA. The CDR3 has 18 amino acids. V trimming: 4 bases; J trimming: 0 bases; junction bases outside the gene matches: 11. The CDR3 nucleotides are TGCAGCGTTGCCCCGGGACAGGGGGTTTTCTCCTCCTACAATGAGCAGTTCTTC. Protein: CSVAPGQGVFSSYNEQFF.

The rearrangement uses TRBV27 and TRBJ2-5; TRBD1 matches 11 bases. This CDR3 contains 17 residues. From germline, CDR1 is MNHEY and CDR2 SMNVEV (reference sequence). J lost 3 bases, V lost 2 bases, and 8 bases had no gene match. CDR3 residues: CASSLNEGDRGKETQYF. For the CDR3, the DNA is TGTGCCAGCAGTTTAAACGAAGGGGACAGGGGGAAAGAGACCCAGTACTTC.

The V gene is TRBV7-9, the J gene TRBJ1-5; the D is unclear. Germline V CDR1 and CDR2: SEHNR, FQNEAQ (reference sequence). The CDR3 spans 14 residues. Deletions cut 6 bases from V and 3 bases from J, with 12 bases between. The CDR3 nucleotides are TGTGCCAGCAGTTCGCAGGATCCCAATCAGCCCCAGCATTTT. It translates to CASSSQDPNQPQHF.

The chain recombines TRBV4-3 with TRBJ2-1, with unresolved D. The V gene's germline CDR1 is LGHNA and CDR2 YSLEER. Deletions cut 4 bases from V and 8 bases from J, with 18 bases between. CDR3 length: 15 residues. This CDR3 is CASSPYPVDGYEQFF. The CDR3 region has the DNA TGCGCCAGCAGCCCTTACCCGGTGGACGGCTATGAGCAGTTCTTC.